These 7 T cell receptor beta chains were all obtained from the same sample, sequenced in a study of T cell repertoires in cytomegalovirus infection (dated by TCRdb to the late 2010s). The sequencing machine was an Illumina HiSeq 1500. TCRdb trimmed the raw reads at Q25, called clones with MiXCR and kept productive beta chains. Merged by CDR3 protein, the rows form single entries marked with the most common genes and DNA. Present in this sample are about 310,000 distinct CDR3 sequences, 15% to 20% of which were seen just once. Together, the top ten hold about 12% of the sample. The sample consisted of PBMCs. The receptors originated from a human donor in good health (CMV status not recorded). Some clones in this sample may be carry-over from other donors' samples.

This clonotype occurred a few times. The V and J genes are TRBV7-3 and TRBJ2-2; TRBD2 matches 7 bases. Germline V gene data show CDR1 as SGHTA and CDR2 as FQGTGA. With V trimmed by 5 bases and J by 7 bases, 10 bases remained unmatched. The CDR3 totals 15 residues. The chain's CDR3 is CASSRGVSGDGELFF. The CDR3 region has the DNA TGTGCCAGCAGCCGGGGGGTTAGCGGAGACGGGGAGCTGTTTTTT.

This clonotype has more than one count but fewer than ten. The chain recombines TRBV14 with TRBJ2-1; 10 nucleotides match TRBD2. The CDR3 is 15 residues long. The trim removed 5 bases at V and 3 bases at J, leaving 4 bases unmatched. The germline gives CDR1 SGHDN, CDR2 FVKESK. In DNA form, the CDR3 reads TGTGCCAGCAGCAAACCTAGCGGGGGCTACAATGAGCAGTTCTTC. Its protein is CASSKPSGGYNEQFF.

In this sample, this clonotype turned up a few times. The chain uses TRBV24-1 and TRBJ2-5; possibly TRBD2 for D (6 bases). The CDR3 spans 14 residues. Per the germline V gene, CDR1 is KGHDR and CDR2 is SFDVKD. V was shortened by 9 bases and J by 5 bases, with 18 bases between the two germline ends. The CDR3 sequence: CATAPGGVVETQYF. In DNA, the CDR3 is TGTGCCACCGCCCCTGGAGGGGTGGTCGAGACCCAGTACTTC.

The chain combines TRBV20-1 with TRBJ2-1; D unclear. V lost 1 base to trimming and J lost 3 bases, with 1 base between them. The CDR3 runs 11 residues. The germline gives CDR1 DFQATT, CDR2 SNEGSKA (reference sequence). CDR3 sequence: CSARVYNEQFF. The CDR3 nucleotides are TGCAGTGCTAGAGTCTACAATGAGCAGTTCTTC.

In this sample, this clonotype turned up a few times. The CDR3 DNA reads as TGCAGCGCCCTGGGACAGGGAGATCAGCCCCAGCATTTT. This encodes CSALGQGDQPQHF. The chain combines TRBV29-1 with TRBJ1-5, with 9 bases lining up with TRBD1. There are 13 residues in the CDR3. CDR1 is SQVTM and CDR2 is ANQGSEA in the germline V gene. The junction had 6 bases not matched to a gene; V was cut back by 7 bases and J by 5 bases.

The J gene is TRBJ2-7, the V gene TRBV12-3 or TRBV12-4, with 9 bases lining up with TRBD1. The trim removed 5 bases at V and 3 bases at J, leaving 8 bases unmatched. The length of the CDR3 is 15 residues. CDR3 protein: CASSAGDRVSYEQYF. In DNA form, the CDR3 reads TGTGCCAGCAGTGCCGGGGACAGGGTAAGCTACGAGCAGTACTTC.

The chain is built from TRBV7-6 and TRBJ2-7, with TRBD1 matching over 9 bases. The CDR3 runs to 16 residues. Per the germline V gene, CDR1 is SGHVS and CDR2 is FNYEAQ. Trimming removed 5 bases from V and 5 bases from J; junction bases left unmatched: 13. The CDR3 region is CASSGTGTGNPHEQYF. The CDR3 bases are TGTGCCAGCAGCGGAACCGGGACAGGGAATCCCCACGAGCAGTACTTC. Full variable domain (outside the CDR3, taken from reference TRBV7-6 and TRBJ2-7): GAGVSQSPRYKVTKRGQDVALRCDPISGHVSLYWYRQALGQGPEFLTYFNYEAQQDKSGLPNDRFSAERPEGSISTLTIQRTEQRDSAMYRCASSGTGTGNPHEQYFGPGTRLTVT.